Shown below are 22 T cell receptor beta chains from a single sample sequenced in a study of cytomegalovirus exposure and HLA in healthy donors. It was with 60 Vbeta and 13 Jbeta primers that the PCR ran. Clones were sequenced by immunoSEQ multiplex PCR, and TCRdb holds only the in-frame ones, with some missing. The sample has 100,000 or so clones, approximately 11% seen once. Material for sequencing was PBMCs. The receptors shown here come from a man in his forties or fifties in good health and CMV-seropositive.

This clone was detected ten times or more. The DNA for the CDR3 is TGTGCCATCAGTGAGTCGAGTTATGAGCAGTTCTTC. This encodes CAISESSYEQFF. This chain connects TRBV10-3 to TRBJ2-1; no clear D gene. Germline-derived CDR1 and CDR2 are ENHRY and SYGVKD. Trimming stripped 0 bases from V and 8 bases from J, with 5 bases between. The CDR3 is 12 amino acids.

In this sample, this clone turned up a few times. V is TRBV11-2 and J is TRBJ2-3; 9 nucleotides line up with TRBD1. The junction had 2 bases not matched to a gene; V was cut back by 1 base and J by 3 bases. Germline lookup yields CDR1 SGHAT and CDR2 FQNNGV. The CDR3 sequence is 15 residues long. The CDR3 protein is CASSLGTGVTDTQYF. The DNA for the CDR3 is TGTGCCAGCAGCTTAGGGACAGGGGTGACAGATACGCAGTATTTT.

V and J are TRBV2 and TRBJ1-1; TRBD1 matches 9 bases. Germline-derived CDR1 and CDR2 are SNHLY and FYNNEI. V was pared by 6 bases and J by 4 bases, with 3 bases of the junction left unmatched. This CDR3 is 13 amino acids long. The CDR3 protein is CASRDRGTTEAFF. The CDR3 DNA is TGTGCCAGCAGGGACAGGGGCACCACTGAAGCTTTCTTT.

The chain employs TRBV18 and TRBJ2-1; 8 bases align to TRBD2. Germline CDR1 is KGHSH and CDR2 is LQKENI. Trimming removed 0 bases from V and 7 bases from J; junction bases left unmatched: 8. The CDR3 spans 16 residues. This CDR3 reads CASSPPVTGGENEQFF. In nucleotides, the CDR3 is TGTGCCAGCTCACCACCAGTAACGGGAGGGGAAAATGAGCAGTTCTTC. The full variable domain, completed using reference TRBV18 and TRBJ2-1, is NAGVMQNPRHLVRRRGQEARLRCSPMKGHSHVYWYRQLPEEGLKFMVYLQKENIIDESGMPKERFSAEFPKEGPSILRIQQVVRGDSAAYFCASSPPVTGGENEQFFGPGTRLTVL.

This clone was seen only a few times. This chain joins TRBV4-2 and TRBJ1-2; TRBD1 agrees at 8 bases. V lost 3 bases, J lost 0 bases, and 6 bases stayed unmatched. The CDR3 length is 16 residues. CDR1 is LGHNA and CDR2 is YNFKEQ in the germline V gene. The CDR3 DNA follows: TGTGCCAGCAGCCAGGTCGGGACAGGAACTAACTATGGCTACACCTTC. The encoded protein is CASSQVGTGTNYGYTF.

The chain employs TRBV9 and TRBJ2-5, with 7 bases that match TRBD1. CDR1 is SGDLS, CDR2 YYNGEE, per germline. V lost 0 bases, J lost 1 base, and 0 bases stayed unmatched. The CDR3 has 14 residues. CDR3 sequence (DNA): TGTGCCAGCAGCGTAGGGGACAGCCAAGAGACCCAGTACTTC. It codes for CASSVGDSQETQYF.

The chain links TRBV7-3 to TRBJ2-2; 9 bases line up with TRBD1. The CDR3 runs 15 residues. Germline-derived CDR1 and CDR2 are SGHTA and FQGTGA. V shed 3 bases and J 7 bases; nucleotides not matched to a gene: 6. The CDR3 DNA reads as TGTGCCAGCAGCTTCACAGGGGGCGGGAGCGGGGAGCTGTTTTTT. Translated, it gives CASSFTGGGSGELFF.

This clone was observed a few times. J is TRBJ1-1 and V is TRBV5-4; D might be TRBD1 (5 bases). V was trimmed by 4 bases and J by 4 bases, leaving 14 bases between them. Germline V gene data show CDR1 as SGHNT and CDR2 as YYREEE (reference sequence). The CDR3 contains 14 residues. CDR3 in DNA: TGTGCCAGCAGCATTGTGGGGGAGGGCACTGAAGCTTTCTTT. It codes for CASSIVGEGTEAFF.

This clone was seen a handful of times. This chain connects TRBV5-6 to TRBJ2-7, with D possibly matching TRBD2 (6 bases). This CDR3 comprises 14 residues. From germline, CDR1 is SGHDT and CDR2 YYEEEE. Trimming took off 6 bases at V and 1 base at J, with 14 bases between the two ends. For the CDR3, the DNA is TGTGCCAGCAACCTGGGACTGGGTTCCTACGAGCAGTACTTC. Protein sequence: CASNLGLGSYEQYF.

V and J are TRBV30 and TRBJ2-3, with 9 bases fitting TRBD2. This CDR3 is built from 17 residues. Trimming at V came to 0 bases and at J to 6 bases, leaving 13 bases not matched to a gene. The germline gives CDR1 GTSNPN, CDR2 SVGIG (reference sequence). The CDR3 loop reads CAWSVLGGLARVDTQYF. The DNA for the CDR3 is TGTGCCTGGAGTGTACTGGGTGGACTAGCGAGAGTGGATACGCAGTATTTT.

J is TRBJ1-1 and V is TRBV4-3; 8 nucleotides match TRBD1. This CDR3 is 17 amino acids long. J gave up 0 bases and V 1 base, and 7 bases lay outside the gene matches. Germline CDR1 and CDR2: LGHNA and YSLEER. CDR3 protein: CASSQAFTGGMNTEAFF. CDR3 nucleotides: TGCGCCAGCAGCCAAGCTTTCACAGGGGGGATGAACACTGAAGCTTTCTTT.

This clone was observed a handful of times. The chain uses TRBV4-3 and TRBJ2-7; 8 bases match TRBD2. Germline assignment: CDR1 LGHNA and CDR2 YSLEER. The CDR3 is 15 amino acids. The trim removed 4 bases at V and 6 bases at J, leaving 11 bases unmatched. The DNA for the CDR3 is TGCGCCAGCAGCCGTTCAGCGGGAGCATCTACCGAGCAGTACTTC. It yields the protein CASSRSAGASTEQYF.

This chain joins TRBV6-1 and TRBJ2-3; 7 bases are a match to TRBD2. V shed 6 bases, J shed 0 bases, and the junction held 6 bases outside the gene matches. The length of the CDR3 is 15 residues. Germline CDR1 and CDR2: MNHNS and SASEGT. CDR3 region: CASSAGLISTDTQYF. The CDR3 region has the DNA TGTGCCAGCAGCGCGGGACTAATCAGCACAGATACGCAGTATTTT.

This chain joins TRBV7-2 and TRBJ2-7; 11 bases fit TRBD2. The CDR3 has 18 amino acids. The V gene's germline CDR1 is SGHTA and CDR2 FQGNSA. The J segment lost 2 bases and the V segment lost 5 bases, leaving 14 bases of the junction unmatched. CDR3 sequence: CASSLNLAGGPPPYEQYF. DNA for the CDR3: TGTGCCAGCAGCCTGAATTTAGCGGGAGGGCCGCCCCCCTACGAGCAGTACTTC.

This clone was seen more than once but under ten times. This rearrangement joins TRBV10-3 to TRBJ2-3; D possibly corresponds to TRBD2 (6 bases). V was pared by 4 bases and J by 3 bases, with 14 bases between. This CDR3 is built from 15 residues. Germline V gene data show CDR1 as ENHRY and CDR2 as SYGVKD. CDR3 loop: CAISGDSGETDTQYF. Written as DNA, the CDR3 is TGTGCCATCAGTGGTGATAGCGGAGAAACAGATACGCAGTATTTT.

This clone was seen a few times. The chain employs TRBV7-2 and TRBJ2-5, with a weak D call TRBD2 (6 bases). V lost 5 bases and J lost 2, with 15 bases in between. This CDR3 is built from 15 residues. Germline V lookup: CDR1 SGHTA, CDR2 FQGNSA. The CDR3 loop reads CASSRTGTSQETQYF. CDR3 nucleotides: TGTGCCAGCAGCCGGACCGGGACTTCTCAAGAGACCCAGTACTTC.

This clone was counted ten times or more. One end of the junction fails to match germline, which may point to a read error. The rearrangement joins TRBV5-5 to TRBJ2-1, with D possibly being TRBD2 (6 bases). Germline CDR1 is SGHKS and CDR2 is YYEKEE (reference sequence). There are 13 residues in the CDR3. The CDR3 nucleotides read TGTGCCAGCAGATTGGACTATAACAATGAGCAGTTCTTC. Protein product: CASRLDYNNEQFF.

The chain recombines TRBV19 with TRBJ1-1, with 8 bases matching TRBD1. This CDR3 contains 14 residues. The V gene end was trimmed by 1 base and the J gene end by 4 bases; junction bases not matched to a gene: 2. Germline lookup yields CDR1 LNHDA and CDR2 SQIVND (reference sequence). CDR3 nucleotides: TGTGCCAGTAGTATAGGGGACAGGTTCACTGAAGCTTTCTTT. Translation gives CASSIGDRFTEAFF.

The rearrangement links TRBV28 to TRBJ2-4, with 7 bases fitting TRBD1. V gave up 5 bases and J gave up 0 bases; unmatched junction bases: 7. This CDR3 contains 16 residues. Germline V CDR1 and CDR2: MDHEN, SYDVKM. CDR3 in amino acids: CASSPGTDLAKNIQYF. The CDR3 DNA follows: TGTGCCAGCAGTCCAGGGACAGATCTAGCCAAAAACATTCAGTACTTC.

This chain joins TRBV4-1 and TRBJ2-2; 7 bases fit TRBD2. Losses at the gene ends were 1 base for V and 5 bases for J; bases not matched to a gene: 1. The germline V gene has CDR1 MGHRA and CDR2 YSYEKL. The CDR3 consists of 14 residues. The CDR3: CASSQVGRTGELFF. The CDR3 DNA follows: TGCGCCAGCAGCCAAGTCGGGAGGACCGGGGAGCTGTTTTTT.

The rearrangement joins TRBV5-6 to TRBJ2-5, with D perhaps TRBD1 (6 bases). The CDR3 totals 14 residues. Germline V lookup: CDR1 SGHDT, CDR2 YYEEEE. The V end was cut by 4 bases, the J end by 2 bases, with 12 bases between. DNA of the CDR3: TGTGCCAGCAGCGCCTGGACAGAGCAAGAGACCCAGTACTTC. This translates into CASSAWTEQETQYF.

This clone was seen a few times. This sequence joins TRBV5-1 and TRBJ2-3; D remains ambiguous. Germline-derived CDR1 and CDR2 are SGHRS and YFSETQ. This CDR3 contains 15 residues. V gave up 0 bases and J gave up 1 base, with 9 bases separating them. The CDR3 region has the DNA TGCGCCAGCAGCTTGGCCGGAGATCGCACAGATACGCAGTATTTT. Translation gives CASSLAGDRTDTQYF. The variable domain in full, with the rest retrieved from reference TRBV5-1 and TRBJ2-3, is KAGVTQTPRYLIKTRGQQVTLSCSPISGHRSVSWYQQTPGQGLQFLFEYFSETQRNKGNFPGRFSGRQFSNSRSEMNVSTLELGDSALYLCASSLAGDRTDTQYFGPGTRLTVL.